This TCR beta chain stems from a study of OX40 agonist ivuxolimab in advanced cancers. The method was immunoSEQ multiplex PCR; TCRdb's version includes in-frame clones alone and lacks a portion of them. Of tens of thousands of clones listed, just over 90% were seen once; the top ten hold roughly 13%. Patients were excluded for autoimmune disease history or systemic immunosuppression. Peripheral blood came from all dose cohorts at three timepoints. Study-wide results and limits: Expanded clones were, on average, more numerous among CD8+ T cells than CD4+.

This clone was observed once. The antigen remains unidentified. The receptor comes from an adult with an advanced solid tumor such as melanoma, head and neck, liver or kidney cancer. Sequenced material: CD4+ or CD8+ T cells sorted from blood, taken in a trial of the OX40 agonist ivuxolimab.

The CDR3 loop is CASSYRQGVFNYGYTF. The CDR3 nucleotides are TGTGCCAGCAGCTACAGACAGGGGGTTTTTAACTATGGCTACACCTTC. The rearrangement uses TRBV5-8 and TRBJ1-2; 9 bases fit TRBD1. CDR3 length: 16 amino acids. V was pared by 3 bases and J by 1 base, with 7 bases of the junction left unmatched. Germline V CDR1 and CDR2: SGHTS, YDEGEE. The entire variable domain, with the rest obtained from reference TRBV5-8 and TRBJ1-2, is as follows: EAGVTQSPTHLIKTRGQQATLRCSPISGHTSVYWYQQALGLGLQFLLWYDEGEERNRGNFPPRFSGRQFPNYSSELNVNALELEDSALYLCASSYRQGVFNYGYTFGSGTRLTVV.